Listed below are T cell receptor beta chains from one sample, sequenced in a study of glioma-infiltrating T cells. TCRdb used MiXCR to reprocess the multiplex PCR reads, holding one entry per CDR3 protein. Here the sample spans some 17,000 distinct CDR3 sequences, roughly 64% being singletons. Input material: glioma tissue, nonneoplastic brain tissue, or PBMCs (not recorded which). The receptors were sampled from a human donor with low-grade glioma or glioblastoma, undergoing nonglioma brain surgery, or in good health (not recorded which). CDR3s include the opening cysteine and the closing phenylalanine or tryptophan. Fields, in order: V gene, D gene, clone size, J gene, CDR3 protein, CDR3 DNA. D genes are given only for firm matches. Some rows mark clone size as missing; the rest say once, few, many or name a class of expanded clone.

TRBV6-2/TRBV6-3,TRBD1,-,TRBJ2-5,CATLGQGLETQYF,TGTGCCACCCTGGGACAGGGATTAGAGACCCAGTACTTC
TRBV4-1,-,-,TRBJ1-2,CASSQAVTGRYGYTF,TGCGCCAGCAGCCAAGCGGTCACGGGGAGGTATGGCTACACCTTC
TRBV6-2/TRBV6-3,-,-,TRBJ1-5,CASSESRSQPQHF,TGTGCCAGCAGTGAATCGAGGTCGCAGCCCCAGCATTTT
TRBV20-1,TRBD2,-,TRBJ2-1,CGAPPGLAGSSSYNEQFF,TGCGGTGCTCCCCCGGGACTAGCGGGGTCAAGCTCCTACAATGAGCAGTTCTTC
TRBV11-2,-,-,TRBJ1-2,CASSPEGYGYTF,TGTGCCAGCAGCCCGGAGGGCTATGGCTACACCTTC
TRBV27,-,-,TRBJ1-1,CASSLSPNTEAFF,TGTGCCAGCAGTTTATCCCCGAACACTGAAGCTTTCTTT
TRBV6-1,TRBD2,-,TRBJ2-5,CASRTSGKETQYF,TGTGCCAGTCGGACTAGCGGGAAAGAGACCCAGTACTTC
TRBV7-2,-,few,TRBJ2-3,CASSLLRSTDTQYF,TGCGCCAGCAGCTTACTCCGCAGTACAGATACGCAGTATTTT
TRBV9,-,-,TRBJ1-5,CASSVDLGPNQPQHF,TGTGCCAGCAGCGTAGACTTGGGGCCCAATCAGCCCCAGCATTTT
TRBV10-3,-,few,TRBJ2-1,CAIRQGDEQFF,TGTGCCATCAGGCAAGGCGATGAGCAGTTCTTC
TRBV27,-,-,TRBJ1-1,CASKRDTEAFF,TGTGCCAGCAAGCGAGACACTGAAGCTTTCTTT